In its sample, the clone carrying this T cell receptor (beta chain) was seen a few times. The same CDR3 can be traced to other DNA sequences in this sample. This sample was taken from a study of cytomegalovirus exposure and HLA in healthy donors. Germline trimming cut 6 bases from V and 4 bases from J; bases unmatched to any gene: 8. This CDR3 contains 15 residues. Germline loops: CDR1 MDHEN, CDR2 SYDVKM. The primer mix had 60 Vbeta and 13 Jbeta primers. Sequenced by immunoSEQ multiplex PCR; TCRdb stores in-frame clones only, minus some. The sample holds approximately 98,000 clones, around 75% seen once.

The genes are TRBV28 and TRBJ1-4; 7 nucleotides agree with TRBD1. This clonotype was sampled from a young man in good health and CMV-seropositive. Input material: PBMCs. CDR3: CASRESRGLNEKLFF. The CDR3 nucleotides are TGTGCCAGCAGGGAGTCGAGGGGGCTTAATGAAAAACTGTTTTTT.